This T cell receptor (beta chain) was captured by sequencing in a study of PD-1 blockade in mismatch repair-deficient tumors. Study outcomes and limitations: After pembrolizumab, tumor-resident clones rose rapidly, then generally contracted before radiologic responses.

In germline, CDR1 is LNHDA, CDR2 SQIVND (reference sequence). V lost 4 bases, J lost 8 bases, and 23 bases lay in between. The CDR3 loop spans 16 amino acids. A word on this clone: Its antigen is as yet unknown.

Sequencing was performed with immunoSEQ multiplex PCR; in TCRdb, only in-frame clones are kept and a portion is missing. The table lists 49,000 or so clones, 81% of them singletons, with about 8.1% in the top ten. The chain joins TRBV19 to TRBJ1-2; D unresolved. The TCR was taken from an adult with mismatch repair-deficient cancer. The source material was peripheral blood, sampled roughly 21 weeks after starting pembrolizumab. CDR3 DNA: TGTGCCAGTAGTACGACGGATGGGCGGGCCCTGGGAGGCTACACCTTC. As protein: CASSTTDGRALGGYTF.